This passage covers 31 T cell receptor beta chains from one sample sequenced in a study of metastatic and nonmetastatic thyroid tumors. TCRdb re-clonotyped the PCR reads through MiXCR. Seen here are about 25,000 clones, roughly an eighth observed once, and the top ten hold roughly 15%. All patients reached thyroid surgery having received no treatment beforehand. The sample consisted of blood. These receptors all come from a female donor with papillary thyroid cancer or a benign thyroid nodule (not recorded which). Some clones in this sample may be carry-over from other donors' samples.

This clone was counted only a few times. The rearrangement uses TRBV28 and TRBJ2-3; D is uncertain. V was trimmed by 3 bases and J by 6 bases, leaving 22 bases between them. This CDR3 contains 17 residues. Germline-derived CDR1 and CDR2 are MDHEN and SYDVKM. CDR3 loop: CASSLSETGLGCDTQYF. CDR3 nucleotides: TGTGCCAGCAGTTTGAGTGAAACGGGCTTGGGTTGCGATACGCAGTATTTT.

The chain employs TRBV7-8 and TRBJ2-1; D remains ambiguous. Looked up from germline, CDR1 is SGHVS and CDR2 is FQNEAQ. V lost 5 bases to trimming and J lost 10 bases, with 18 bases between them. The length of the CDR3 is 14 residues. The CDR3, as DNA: TGTGCCAGCAGCACCCGACATGGCGCCGAAGAGCAGTTCTTC. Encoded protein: CASSTRHGAEEQFF. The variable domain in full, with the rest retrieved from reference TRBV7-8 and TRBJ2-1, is GAGVSQSPRYKVAKRGQDVALRCDPISGHVSLFWYQQALGQGPEFLTYFQNEAQLDKSGLPSDRFFAERPEGSVSTLKIQRTQQEDSAVYLCASSTRHGAEEQFFGPGTRLTVL.

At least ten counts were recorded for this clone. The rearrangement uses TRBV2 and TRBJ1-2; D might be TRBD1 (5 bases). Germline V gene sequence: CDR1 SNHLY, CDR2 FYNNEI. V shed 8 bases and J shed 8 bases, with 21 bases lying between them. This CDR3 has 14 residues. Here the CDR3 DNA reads TGTGCCAGCGCCTCTCTTGTGGGGGTAAGAGGCTACACCTTC. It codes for CASASLVGVRGYTF.

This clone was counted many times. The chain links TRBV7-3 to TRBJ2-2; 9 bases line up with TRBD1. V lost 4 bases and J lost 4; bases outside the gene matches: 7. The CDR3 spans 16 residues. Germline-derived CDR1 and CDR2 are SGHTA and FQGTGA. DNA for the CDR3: TGTGCCAGCAGCTCCAGGGGGGGACAGGGCACCGGGGAGCTGTTTTTT. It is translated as CASSSRGGQGTGELFF.

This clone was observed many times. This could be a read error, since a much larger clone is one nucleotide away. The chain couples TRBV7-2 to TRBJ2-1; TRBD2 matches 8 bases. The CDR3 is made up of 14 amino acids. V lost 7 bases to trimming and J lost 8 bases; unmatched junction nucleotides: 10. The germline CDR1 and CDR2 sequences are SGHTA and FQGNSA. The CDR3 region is CASTVYRREDEQFF. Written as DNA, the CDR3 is TGTGCCAGCACCGTGTATCGGCGGGAGGATGAGCAGTTCTTC.

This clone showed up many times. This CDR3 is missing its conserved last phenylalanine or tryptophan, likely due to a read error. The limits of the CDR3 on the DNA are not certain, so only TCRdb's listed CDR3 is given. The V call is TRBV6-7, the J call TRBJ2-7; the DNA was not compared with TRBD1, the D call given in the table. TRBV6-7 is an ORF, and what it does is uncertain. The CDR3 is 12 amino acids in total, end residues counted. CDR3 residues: CASIKGGGLAVI.

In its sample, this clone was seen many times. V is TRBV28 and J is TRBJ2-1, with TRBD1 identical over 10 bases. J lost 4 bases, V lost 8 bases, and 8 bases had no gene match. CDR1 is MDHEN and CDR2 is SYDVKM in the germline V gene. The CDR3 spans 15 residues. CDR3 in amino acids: CASVVGQGTYNEQFF. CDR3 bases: TGTGCCAGCGTTGTGGGACAGGGGACTTACAATGAGCAGTTCTTC.

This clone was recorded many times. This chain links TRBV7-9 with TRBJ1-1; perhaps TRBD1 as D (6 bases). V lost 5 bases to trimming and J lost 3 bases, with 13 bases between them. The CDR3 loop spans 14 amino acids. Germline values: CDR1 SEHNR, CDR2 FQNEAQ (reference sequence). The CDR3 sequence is CASSPLGGDTEAFF. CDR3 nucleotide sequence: TGTGCCAGCAGCCCCCTAGGGGGAGACACTGAAGCTTTCTTT.

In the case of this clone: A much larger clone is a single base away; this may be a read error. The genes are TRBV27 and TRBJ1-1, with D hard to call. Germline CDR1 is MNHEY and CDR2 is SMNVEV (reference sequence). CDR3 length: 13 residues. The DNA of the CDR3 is TGTGCCAGCAGTTTTTTAACGGGAGCTGAAGCTTTATTT. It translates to CASSFLTGAEALF.

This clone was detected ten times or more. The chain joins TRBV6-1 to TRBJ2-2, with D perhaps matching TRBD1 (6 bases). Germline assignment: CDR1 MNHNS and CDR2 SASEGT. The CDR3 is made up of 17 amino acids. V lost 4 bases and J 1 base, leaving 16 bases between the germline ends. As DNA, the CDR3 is TGTGCCAGCAGTGGACTGTACAGGGATTGGAACACCGGGGAGCTGTTTTTT. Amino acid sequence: CASSGLYRDWNTGELFF.

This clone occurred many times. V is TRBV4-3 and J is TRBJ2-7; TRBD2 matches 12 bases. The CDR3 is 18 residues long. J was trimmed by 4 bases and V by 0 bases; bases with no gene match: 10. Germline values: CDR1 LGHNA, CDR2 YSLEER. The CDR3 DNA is TGCGCCAGCAGCCAAGAGCGGCTAGCGGGAGGGCCACGATACGAGCAGTACTTC. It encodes CASSQERLAGGPRYEQYF.

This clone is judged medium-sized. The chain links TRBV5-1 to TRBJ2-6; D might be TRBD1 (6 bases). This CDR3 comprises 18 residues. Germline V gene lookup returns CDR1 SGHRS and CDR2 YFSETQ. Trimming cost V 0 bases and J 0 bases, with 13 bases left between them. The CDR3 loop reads CASSLVPGDLSGANVLTF. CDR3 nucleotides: TGCGCCAGCAGCTTGGTCCCAGGGGACCTCTCTGGGGCCAACGTCCTGACTTTC.

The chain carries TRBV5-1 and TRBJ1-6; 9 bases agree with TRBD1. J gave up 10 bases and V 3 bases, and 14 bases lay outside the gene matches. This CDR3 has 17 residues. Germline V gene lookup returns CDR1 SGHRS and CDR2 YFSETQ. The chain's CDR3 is CASSSLSPGQGGSPLHF. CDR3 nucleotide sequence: TGCGCCAGCAGCTCCTTGTCGCCGGGACAGGGAGGATCACCCCTCCACTTT. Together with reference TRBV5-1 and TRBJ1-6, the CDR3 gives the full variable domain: KAGVTQTPRYLIKTRGQQVTLSCSPISGHRSVSWYQQTPGQGLQFLFEYFSETQRNKGNFPGRFSGRQFSNSRSEMNVSTLELGDSALYLCASSSLSPGQGGSPLHFGNGTRLTVT.

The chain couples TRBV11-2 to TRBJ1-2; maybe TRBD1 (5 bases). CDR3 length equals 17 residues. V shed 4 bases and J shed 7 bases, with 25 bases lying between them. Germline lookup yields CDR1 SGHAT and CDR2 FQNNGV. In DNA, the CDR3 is TGTGCCAGCAGCTCGCTCACATTTAGGGGCAGTCTGACTGGCTACACCTTC. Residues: CASSSLTFRGSLTGYTF.

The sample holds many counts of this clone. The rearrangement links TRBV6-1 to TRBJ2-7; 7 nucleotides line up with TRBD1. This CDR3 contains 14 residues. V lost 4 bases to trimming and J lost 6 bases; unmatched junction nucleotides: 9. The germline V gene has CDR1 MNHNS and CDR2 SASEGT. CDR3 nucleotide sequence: TGTGCCAGCAGTGGAGAGACAGGGCCTGGCGAGCAGTACTTC. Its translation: CASSGETGPGEQYF.

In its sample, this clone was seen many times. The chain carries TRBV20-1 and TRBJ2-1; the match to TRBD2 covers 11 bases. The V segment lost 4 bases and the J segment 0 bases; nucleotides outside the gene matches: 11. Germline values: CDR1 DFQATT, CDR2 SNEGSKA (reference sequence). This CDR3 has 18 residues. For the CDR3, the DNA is TGCAGTGCTATGGCCACTAGCGGGAGTCTTAGCTCCTACAATGAGCAGTTCTTC. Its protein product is CSAMATSGSLSSYNEQFF.

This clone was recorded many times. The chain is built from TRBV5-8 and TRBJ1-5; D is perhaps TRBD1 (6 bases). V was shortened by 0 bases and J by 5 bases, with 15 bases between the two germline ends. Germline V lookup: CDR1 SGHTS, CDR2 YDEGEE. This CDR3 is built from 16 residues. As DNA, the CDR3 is TGTGCCAGCAGCTTGGGGGGGCCCGGAAGGTATCAGCCCCAGCATTTT. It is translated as CASSLGGPGRYQPQHF.

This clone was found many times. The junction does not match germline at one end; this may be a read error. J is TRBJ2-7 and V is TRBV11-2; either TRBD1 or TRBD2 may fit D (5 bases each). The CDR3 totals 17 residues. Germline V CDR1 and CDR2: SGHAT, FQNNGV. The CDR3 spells CASRPRSGTESSYEQYF. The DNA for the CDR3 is TGTGCCAGCAGGCCTCGATCCGGGACGGAGAGCTCCTACGAGCAATACTTC.

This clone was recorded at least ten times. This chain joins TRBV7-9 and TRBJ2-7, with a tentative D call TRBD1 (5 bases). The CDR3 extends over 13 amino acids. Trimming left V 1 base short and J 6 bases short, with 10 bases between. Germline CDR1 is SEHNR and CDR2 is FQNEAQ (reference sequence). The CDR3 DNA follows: TGTGCCAGCAGCTTAGGTGCAGGGTTCGAGCAGTACTTC. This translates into CASSLGAGFEQYF.

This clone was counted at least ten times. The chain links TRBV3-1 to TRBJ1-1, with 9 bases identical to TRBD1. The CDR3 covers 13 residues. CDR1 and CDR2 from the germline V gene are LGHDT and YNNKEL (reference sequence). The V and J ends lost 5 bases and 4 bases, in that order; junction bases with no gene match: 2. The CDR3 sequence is CASSTTGGTEAFF. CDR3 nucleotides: TGTGCCAGCAGCACGACAGGGGGCACTGAAGCTTTCTTT. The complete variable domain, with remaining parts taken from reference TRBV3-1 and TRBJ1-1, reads DTAVSQTPKYLVTQMGNDKSIKCEQNLGHDTMYWYKQDSKKFLKIMFSYNNKELIINETVPNRFSPKSPDKAHLNLHINSLELGDSAVYFCASSTTGGTEAFFGQGTRLTVV.

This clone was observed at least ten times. The CDR3 region has the DNA TGTGCCACCAGCAGAGATAGGGGAGCAGATACGCAGTATTTT. It encodes CATSRDRGADTQYF. The chain couples TRBV15 to TRBJ2-3; D may be TRBD1 or TRBD2 (5 bases each). Germline V gene lookup returns CDR1 LNHNV and CDR2 YYDKDF (reference sequence). V was trimmed by 0 bases and J by 4 bases, leaving 8 bases between them. The CDR3 extends over 14 amino acids.

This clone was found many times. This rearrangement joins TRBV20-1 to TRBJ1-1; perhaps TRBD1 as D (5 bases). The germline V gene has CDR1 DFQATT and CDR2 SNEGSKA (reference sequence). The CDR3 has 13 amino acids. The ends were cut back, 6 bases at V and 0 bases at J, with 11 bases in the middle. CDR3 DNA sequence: TGCAGTGCCCCGGGACGGGTGAACACTGAAGCTTTCTTT. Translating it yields CSAPGRVNTEAFF.

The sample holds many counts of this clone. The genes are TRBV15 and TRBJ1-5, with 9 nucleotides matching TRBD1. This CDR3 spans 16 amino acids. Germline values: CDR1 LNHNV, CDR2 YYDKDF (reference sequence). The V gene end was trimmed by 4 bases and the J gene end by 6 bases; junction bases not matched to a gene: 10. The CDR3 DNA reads TGTGCCACCAGCACCGTATTGACAGGGGGTTTTCAGCCCCAGCATTTT. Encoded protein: CATSTVLTGGFQPQHF.

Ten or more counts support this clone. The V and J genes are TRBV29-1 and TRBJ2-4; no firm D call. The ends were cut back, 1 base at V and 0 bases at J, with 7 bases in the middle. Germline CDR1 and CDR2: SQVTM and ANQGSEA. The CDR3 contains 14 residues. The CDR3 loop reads CSVEGLLAKNIQYF. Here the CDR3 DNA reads TGCAGCGTTGAAGGGCTGCTAGCCAAAAACATTCAGTACTTC.

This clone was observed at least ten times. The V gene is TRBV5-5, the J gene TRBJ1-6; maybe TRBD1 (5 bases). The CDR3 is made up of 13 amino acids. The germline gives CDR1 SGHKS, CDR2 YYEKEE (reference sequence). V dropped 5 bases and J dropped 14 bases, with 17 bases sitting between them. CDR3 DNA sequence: TGTGCCAGCAGTAGGGGCCACCAATTCACCCTCCACTTT. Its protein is CASSRGHQFTLHF.

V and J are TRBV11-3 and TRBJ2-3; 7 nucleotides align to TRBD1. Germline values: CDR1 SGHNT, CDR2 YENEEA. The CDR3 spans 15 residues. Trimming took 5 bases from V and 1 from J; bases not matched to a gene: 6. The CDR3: CASSGRGFRTDTQYF. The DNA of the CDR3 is TGTGCCAGCAGCGGCAGGGGGTTTCGCACAGATACGCAGTATTTT. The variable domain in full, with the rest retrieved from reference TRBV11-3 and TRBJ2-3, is EAGVVQSPRYKIIEKKQPVAFWCNPISGHNTLYWYLQNLGQGPELLIRYENEEAVDDSQLPKDRFSAERLKGVDSTLKIQPAELGDSAVYLCASSGRGFRTDTQYFGPGTRLTVL.

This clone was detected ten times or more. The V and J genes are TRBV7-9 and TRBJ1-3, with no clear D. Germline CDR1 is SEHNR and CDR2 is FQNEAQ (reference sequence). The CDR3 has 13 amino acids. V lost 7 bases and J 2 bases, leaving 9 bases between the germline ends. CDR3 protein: CASIPDAGNTIYF. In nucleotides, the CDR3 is TGTGCCAGCATCCCCGACGCTGGAAACACCATATATTTT.

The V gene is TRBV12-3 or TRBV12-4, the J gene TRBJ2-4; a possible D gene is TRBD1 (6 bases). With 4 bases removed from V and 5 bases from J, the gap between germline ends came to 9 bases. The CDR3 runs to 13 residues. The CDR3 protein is CASSSRTENIQYF. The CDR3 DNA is TGTGCCAGCAGTTCGCGGACAGAAAACATTCAGTACTTC.

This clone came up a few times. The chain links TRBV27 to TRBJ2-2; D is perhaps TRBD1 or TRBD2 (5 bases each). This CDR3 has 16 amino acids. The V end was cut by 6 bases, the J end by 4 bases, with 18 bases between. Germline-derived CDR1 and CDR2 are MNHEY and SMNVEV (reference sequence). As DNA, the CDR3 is TGTGCCAGCAGCAAAGAGGTGGGACGTCTCACCGGGGAGCTGTTTTTT. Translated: CASSKEVGRLTGELFF.

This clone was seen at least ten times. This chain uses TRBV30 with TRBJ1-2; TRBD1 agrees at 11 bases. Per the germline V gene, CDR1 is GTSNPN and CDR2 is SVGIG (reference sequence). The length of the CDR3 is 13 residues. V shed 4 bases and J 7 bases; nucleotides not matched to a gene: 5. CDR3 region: CAWTGQGASGYTF. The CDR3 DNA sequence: TGTGCCTGGACAGGACAGGGGGCAAGTGGCTACACCTTC.

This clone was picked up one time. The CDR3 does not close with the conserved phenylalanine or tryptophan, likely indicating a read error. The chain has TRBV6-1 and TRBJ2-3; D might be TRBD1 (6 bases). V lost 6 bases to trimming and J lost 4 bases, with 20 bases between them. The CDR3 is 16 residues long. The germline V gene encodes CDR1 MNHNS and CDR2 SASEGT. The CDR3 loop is CASRARTAPSSDTQYI. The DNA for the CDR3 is TGTGCCAGCAGGGCAAGGACAGCCCCTAGCTCAGATACGCAGTATATT.